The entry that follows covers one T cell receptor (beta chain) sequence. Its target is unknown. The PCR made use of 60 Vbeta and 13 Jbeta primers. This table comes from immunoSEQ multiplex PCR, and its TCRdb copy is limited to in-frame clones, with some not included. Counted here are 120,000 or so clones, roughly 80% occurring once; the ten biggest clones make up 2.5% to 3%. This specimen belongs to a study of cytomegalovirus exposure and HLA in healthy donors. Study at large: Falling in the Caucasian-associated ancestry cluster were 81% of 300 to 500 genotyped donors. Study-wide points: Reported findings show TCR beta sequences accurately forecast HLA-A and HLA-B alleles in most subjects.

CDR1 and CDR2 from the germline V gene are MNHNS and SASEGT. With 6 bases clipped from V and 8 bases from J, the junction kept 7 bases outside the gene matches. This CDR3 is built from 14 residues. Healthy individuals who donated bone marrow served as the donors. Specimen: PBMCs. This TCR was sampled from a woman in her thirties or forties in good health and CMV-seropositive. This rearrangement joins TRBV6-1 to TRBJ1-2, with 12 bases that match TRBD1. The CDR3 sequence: CASSEGQGASGYTF. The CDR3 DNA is TGTGCCAGCAGCGAGGGACAGGGGGCGTCAGGCTACACCTTC.